A selection of T cell receptor beta chains follows, all from one sample in a study of molecular identifiers for immune sequencing clone quantification. Using its own MiXCR run on the PCR reads, TCRdb lists one record per CDR3 protein. This sample has around 480,000 distinct CDR3 sequences, with about a fifth found just once. Sample: naive CD8+ T cells from blood, with Jurkat cell RNA spiked in. These TCRs come from a human donor in good health. Some libraries in this study had Jurkat cell RNA spiked in. CDR3s include the opening cysteine and the closing phenylalanine or tryptophan. D genes are given only for firm matches. Clone size appears in some rows only: once, few, many, or a class for an expanded clone.

V: TRBV15; length: 16; D: .; size: .; J: TRBJ1-4; CDR3: CATSRTLGATNEKLFF; DNA: TGTGCCACCAGCAGGACCTTAGGCGCAACTAATGAAAAACTGTTTTTT
V: TRBV4-1; length: 15; D: .; size: few; J: TRBJ2-7; CDR3: CASSQDAHNSYEQYF; DNA: TGCGCCAGCAGCCAAGACGCCCACAACTCCTACGAGCAGTACTTC
V: TRBV7-9; length: 13; D: .; size: many; J: TRBJ2-5; CDR3: CASSLQDQETQYF; DNA: TGTGCCAGCAGCTTACAGGACCAAGAGACCCAGTACTTC
V: TRBV10-3; length: 13; D: TRBD1; size: .; J: TRBJ1-1; CDR3: CAISIKGATEAFF; DNA: TGTGCCATCAGTATAAAGGGGGCTACTGAAGCTTTCTTT
V: TRBV27; length: 16; D: .; size: many; J: TRBJ2-1; CDR3: CASSYLGAPQEGEQFF; DNA: TGTGCCAGCAGTTATCTGGGGGCCCCTCAGGAAGGGGAGCAGTTCTTC
V: TRBV6-6; length: 16; D: .; size: .; J: TRBJ1-1; CDR3: CASSYPDGRGGTEAFF; DNA: TGTGCCAGCAGTTACCCAGACGGGAGGGGGGGAACTGAAGCTTTCTTT
V: TRBV5-4; length: 13; D: TRBD2; size: many; J: TRBJ2-3; CDR3: CASSAGGGPREYF; DNA: TGTGCCAGCAGCGCGGGGGGTGGGCCCCGGGAGTATTTT
V: TRBV19; length: 14; D: TRBD1; size: .; J: TRBJ2-1; CDR3: CASSIVQGFSEQFF; DNA: TGTGCCAGTAGTATAGTACAGGGGTTTAGTGAGCAGTTCTTC
V: TRBV28; length: 16; D: TRBD2; size: many; J: TRBJ2-5; CDR3: CASSFGTSAYQETQYF; DNA: TGTGCCAGCAGTTTCGGGACTAGCGCGTACCAAGAGACCCAGTACTTC
V: TRBV11-2; length: 14; D: .; size: .; J: TRBJ1-1; CDR3: CASSLVNGATEAFF; DNA: TGTGCCAGCAGCTTAGTGAACGGGGCCACTGAAGCTTTCTTT
V: TRBV7-3; length: 14; D: TRBD1; size: many; J: TRBJ2-7; CDR3: CASSSGDRVGEQYF; DNA: TGTGCCAGCAGCTCTGGGGACAGGGTTGGCGAGCAGTACTTC
V: TRBV7-9; length: 15; D: .; size: .; J: TRBJ2-5; CDR3: CASSPLGGNRETQYF; DNA: TGTGCCAGCAGCCCCCTTGGGGGCAATCGGGAGACCCAGTACTTC
V: TRBV4-1; length: 16; D: TRBD1; size: few; J: TRBJ2-7; CDR3: CASSQDTFRDRDEQYF; DNA: TGCGCCAGCAGCCAAGATACCTTCCGGGACAGGGACGAGCAGTACTTC
V: TRBV24-1; length: 17; D: TRBD2; size: .; J: TRBJ2-3; CDR3: CATSDFSGRAAADTQYF; DNA: TGTGCCACCAGTGATTTTAGCGGGAGGGCCGCGGCAGATACGCAGTATTTT
V: TRBV25-1; length: 14; D: .; size: few; J: TRBJ2-7; CDR3: CASSEWERLGEQYF; DNA: TGTGCCAGCAGTGAATGGGAACGGCTTGGAGAGCAGTACTTC
V: TRBV7-9; length: 12; D: .; size: few; J: TRBJ1-1; CDR3: CASSLDSYEAFF; DNA: TGTGCCAGCAGCCTCGACAGCTATGAAGCTTTCTTT
V: TRBV7-6; length: 14; D: TRBD1; size: few; J: TRBJ2-1; CDR3: CASSWAGGRNEQFF; DNA: TGTGCCAGCAGCTGGGCAGGGGGCCGCAATGAGCAGTTCTTC
V: TRBV29-1; length: 15; D: TRBD1; size: few; J: TRBJ2-1; CDR3: CSVEQGVPSYNEQFF; DNA: TGCAGCGTTGAACAGGGGGTGCCCTCCTACAATGAGCAGTTCTTC
V: TRBV13; length: 14; D: .; size: many; J: TRBJ1-1; CDR3: CASRWTGMNTEAFF; DNA: TGTGCCAGCAGATGGACGGGAATGAACACTGAAGCTTTCTTT
V: TRBV11-2; length: 17; D: .; size: few; J: TRBJ1-1; CDR3: CASSLEGYGTENTEAFF; DNA: TGTGCCAGCAGCTTAGAGGGTTATGGGACGGAAAACACTGAAGCTTTCTTT
V: TRBV29-1; length: 12; D: .; size: many; J: TRBJ1-1; CDR3: CSVEDGITEAFF; DNA: TGCAGCGTTGAAGACGGAATCACTGAAGCTTTCTTT
V: TRBV5-6; length: 12; D: .; size: many; J: TRBJ2-7; CDR3: CASSLGWGEQYF; DNA: TGTGCCAGCAGCTTGGGCTGGGGCGAGCAGTACTTC
V: TRBV15; length: 16; D: .; size: many; J: TRBJ1-4; CDR3: CATSRWATGLDEKLFF; DNA: TGTGCCACCAGCAGATGGGCCACCGGGTTGGATGAAAAACTGTTTTTT
V: TRBV6-2/TRBV6-3; length: 15; D: .; size: few; J: TRBJ2-2; CDR3: CASSYLGVDTGELFF; DNA: TGTGCCAGCAGTTATTTGGGGGTGGACACCGGGGAGCTGTTTTTT
V: TRBV19; length: 15; D: .; size: .; J: TRBJ2-7; CDR3: CASRSGTRSSYEQYF; DNA: TGTGCCAGTAGATCCGGGACACGGAGCTCCTACGAGCAGTACTTC
V: TRBV11-2; length: 15; D: .; size: .; J: TRBJ1-1; CDR3: CVSSLPKGVFTEAFF; DNA: TGTGTCAGCAGCTTACCGAAGGGGGTTTTCACTGAAGCTTTCTTT
V: TRBV6-5; length: 12; D: .; size: many; J: TRBJ2-3; CDR3: CASSSGPDTQYF; DNA: TGTGCCAGCAGCTCGGGACCAGATACGCAGTATTTT
V: TRBV5-4; length: 12; D: TRBD1; size: many; J: TRBJ2-7; CDR3: CATGQGAYEQYF; DNA: TGTGCTACGGGACAGGGGGCTTACGAGCAGTACTTC
V: TRBV7-7; length: 12; D: .; size: .; J: TRBJ2-3; CDR3: CASSPGCDTQYF; DNA: TGTGCTAGCAGCCCGGGTTGCGATACGCAGTATTTT
V: TRBV15; length: 15; D: TRBD1; size: many; J: TRBJ1-5; CDR3: CATSLDRGEGQPQHF; DNA: TGTGCCACCAGCTTGGACAGGGGAGAGGGTCAGCCCCAGCATTTT
V: TRBV20-1; length: 16; D: TRBD1; size: few; J: TRBJ2-1; CDR3: CSARTLRGQGMDEQFF; DNA: TGCAGTGCTAGGACCCTGAGGGGACAGGGGATGGATGAGCAGTTCTTC
V: TRBV4-1; length: 14; D: TRBD2; size: few; J: TRBJ2-3; CDR3: CASSLTSSSDTQYF; DNA: TGCGCCAGCAGCCTGACTAGCTCCTCGGATACGCAGTATTTT
V: TRBV11-2; length: 22; D: TRBD2; size: .; J: TRBJ2-3; CDR3: CASSTYGGGFEPGGPLPDTQYF; DNA: TGTGCCAGCAGCACATATGGGGGTGGCTTCGAGCCGGGGGGGCCTCTCCCAGATACGCAGTATTTT
V: TRBV29-1; length: 15; D: .; size: few; J: TRBJ2-1; CDR3: CSVAVQGGVNNEQFF; DNA: TGCAGCGTTGCAGTTCAGGGTGGGGTCAACAATGAGCAGTTCTTC
V: TRBV4-3; length: 15; D: .; size: .; J: TRBJ2-5; CDR3: CASSQGPGSKETQYF; DNA: TGCGCCAGCAGCCAAGGTCCGGGTAGTAAGGAGACCCAGTACTTC
V: TRBV18; length: 15; D: TRBD1; size: few; J: TRBJ1-2; CDR3: CASSPLQGAVYGYTF; DNA: TGTGCCAGCTCACCACTACAGGGGGCGGTCTATGGCTACACCTTC
V: TRBV27; length: 14; D: TRBD1; size: few; J: TRBJ1-3; CDR3: CASSPTGLGNTIYF; DNA: TGTGCCAGCAGCCCGACAGGGTTAGGAAACACCATATATTTT
V: TRBV20-1; length: 15; D: .; size: .; J: TRBJ2-7; CDR3: CSARDSDVSSYEQYF; DNA: TGCAGTGCTAGAGATTCTGACGTAAGCTCCTACGAGCAGTACTTC
V: TRBV9; length: 17; D: TRBD2; size: .; J: TRBJ2-3; CDR3: CASSGGLAGAYTDTQYF; DNA: TGTGCCAGCAGCGGAGGACTAGCGGGGGCCTACACAGATACGCAGTATTTT
V: TRBV20-1; length: 16; D: .; size: few; J: TRBJ1-5; CDR3: CSARDLAGRVGQPQHF; DNA: TGCAGTGCTAGAGATCTGGCAGGGAGAGTCGGTCAGCCCCAGCATTTT
V: TRBV27; length: 15; D: .; size: few; J: TRBJ1-4; CDR3: CASSERHSTNEKLFF; DNA: TGTGCCAGCAGCGAAAGACATTCAACTAATGAAAAACTGTTTTTT
V: TRBV12-3/TRBV12-4; length: 19; D: .; size: many; J: TRBJ2-5; CDR3: CASSLVERAGHPDLETQYF; DNA: TGTGCCAGCAGCCTAGTCGAGAGGGCGGGACACCCGGATTTGGAGACCCAGTACTTC
V: TRBV6-6; length: 15; D: .; size: .; J: TRBJ2-5; CDR3: CANSYWVQIQETQYF; DNA: TGTGCCAACAGTTACTGGGTACAGATCCAAGAGACCCAGTACTTC
V: TRBV27; length: 14; D: .; size: few; J: TRBJ1-1; CDR3: CASRPGGGGAGAFF; DNA: TGTGCCAGCAGACCGGGGGGGGGGGGCGCGGGAGCTTTCTTT
V: TRBV20-1; length: 16; D: .; size: .; J: TRBJ1-3; CDR3: CSARVNGFSSGNTIYF; DNA: TGCAGTGCTAGAGTTAACGGGTTTTCCTCTGGAAACACCATATATTTT
V: TRBV4-1; length: 17; D: .; size: few; J: TRBJ2-2; CDR3: CASSQGRGQVNTGELFF; DNA: TGCGCCAGCAGCCAGGGACGGGGGCAAGTGAACACCGGGGAGCTGTTTTTT
V: TRBV4-1; length: 14; D: TRBD1; size: many; J: TRBJ2-7; CDR3: CASSQGQGIVEQYF; DNA: TGCGCCAGCAGCCAAGGACAGGGGATCGTTGAGCAGTACTTC
V: TRBV7-9; length: 13; D: .; size: .; J: TRBJ1-2; CDR3: CASSLMGNYGYTF; DNA: TGTGCCAGCAGCTTAATGGGGAACTATGGCTACACCTTC
V: TRBV28; length: 15; D: TRBD1; size: .; J: TRBJ1-5; CDR3: CVSSHRGVSNQPQHF; DNA: TGTGTCAGCAGTCACAGGGGGGTGAGCAATCAGCCCCAGCATTTT
V: TRBV7-2; length: 19; D: TRBD2; size: few; J: TRBJ2-4; CDR3: CASSLVAGSLSGAKNIQYF; DNA: TGTGCCAGCAGCTTAGTAGCGGGATCTTTATCGGGGGCCAAAAACATTCAGTACTTC
V: TRBV12-3/TRBV12-4; length: 13; D: .; size: many; J: TRBJ1-1; CDR3: CASSFQGRTEAFF; DNA: TGTGCCAGCAGTTTTCAGGGGCGCACTGAAGCTTTCTTT
V: TRBV19; length: 15; D: .; size: .; J: TRBJ2-2; CDR3: CASSISDTLTGELFF; DNA: TGTGCCAGTAGTATATCGGACACACTCACCGGGGAGCTGTTTTTT
V: TRBV7-9; length: 14; D: TRBD1; size: .; J: TRBJ2-7; CDR3: CASSRDRYNYEQYF; DNA: TGTGCCAGCAGCCGGGACAGGTACAACTACGAGCAGTACTTC
V: TRBV6-2/TRBV6-3; length: 11; D: .; size: many; J: TRBJ2-7; CDR3: CASSYGAEQYF; DNA: TGTGCCAGCAGTTACGGGGCGGAACAGTACTTC
V: TRBV7-9; length: 15; D: .; size: .; J: TRBJ2-5; CDR3: CASSVIGQGSETQYF; DNA: TGTGCCAGCAGCGTAATCGGTCAGGGGTCAGAGACCCAGTACTTC